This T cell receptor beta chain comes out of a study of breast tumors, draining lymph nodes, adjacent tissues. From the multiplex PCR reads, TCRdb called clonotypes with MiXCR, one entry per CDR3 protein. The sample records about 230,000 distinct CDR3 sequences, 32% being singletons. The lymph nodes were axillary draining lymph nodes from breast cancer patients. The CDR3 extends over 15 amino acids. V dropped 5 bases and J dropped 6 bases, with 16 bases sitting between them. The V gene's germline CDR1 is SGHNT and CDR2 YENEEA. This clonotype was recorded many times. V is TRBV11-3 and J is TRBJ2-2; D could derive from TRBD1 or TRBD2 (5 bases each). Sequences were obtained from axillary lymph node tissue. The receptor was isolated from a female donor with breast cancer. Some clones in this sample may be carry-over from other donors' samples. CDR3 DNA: TGTGCCAGCAGCCGGGGCGGTTCATCATCCGGGGAGCTGTTTTTT. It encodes CASSRGGSSSGELFF.